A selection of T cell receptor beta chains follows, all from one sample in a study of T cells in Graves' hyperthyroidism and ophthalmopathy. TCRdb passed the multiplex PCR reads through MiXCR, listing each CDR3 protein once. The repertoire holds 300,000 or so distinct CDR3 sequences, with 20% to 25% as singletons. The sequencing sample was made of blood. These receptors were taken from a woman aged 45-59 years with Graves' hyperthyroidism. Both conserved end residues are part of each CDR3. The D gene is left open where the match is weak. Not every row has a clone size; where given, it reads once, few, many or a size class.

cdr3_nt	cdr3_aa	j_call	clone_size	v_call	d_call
TGTGCCAGCAGCCAAGGATATAGCTCTAAGGAGCAGTACTTC	CASSQGYSSKEQYF	TRBJ2-7	once	TRBV3-1	-
TGCAGTGCTAGGACGCAGGGAATGCGAGAGACCCAGTACTTC	CSARTQGMRETQYF	TRBJ2-5	many	TRBV20-1	-
TGTGCCAGCAGCCAAGATTTGGGGGCCGTTGAAGCTTTCTTT	CASSQDLGAVEAFF	TRBJ1-1	many	TRBV3-1	-
TGTGCCAGCAGGGAACAGGAATCTAGCACAGATACGCAGTATTTT	CASREQESSTDTQYF	TRBJ2-3	-	TRBV6-1	-
TGTGCCAGCAGTTTCCCGCTGACTAGCGGGGCTAGCACAGATACGCAGTATTTT	CASSFPLTSGASTDTQYF	TRBJ2-3	-	TRBV12-3/TRBV12-4	TRBD2
TGTGCCAGCAGCTCGACTAGCGGGAGAACAGATACGCAGTATTTT	CASSSTSGRTDTQYF	TRBJ2-3	many	TRBV7-9	TRBD2
TGTGCCAGCAGCTCTACCGGGACAGGGTACACAGATACGCAGTATTTT	CASSSTGTGYTDTQYF	TRBJ2-3	many	TRBV5-8	TRBD1
TGTGCCAGCAGCTTAAGCAACAATGAGCAGTTCTTC	CASSLSNNEQFF	TRBJ2-1	many	TRBV7-3	-
TGTGCCAGCAGCGCTCGGGACAGGGTATACGAGCAGTACTTC	CASSARDRVYEQYF	TRBJ2-7	many	TRBV5-5	TRBD1
TGTGCCAGCAGTGTGACTAGCGGGAGGGGTAACGAGCAGTACTTC	CASSVTSGRGNEQYF	TRBJ2-7	-	TRBV27	TRBD2
TGTGCCAGCAGTCCTCAAACTAGCGGGGGGTTCACCGGGGAGCTGTTTTTT	CASSPQTSGGFTGELFF	TRBJ2-2	few	TRBV6-4	TRBD2
TGTGCCAGCACCCTTGGTTGGGCCCGCACAGATACGCAGTATTTT	CASTLGWARTDTQYF	TRBJ2-3	many	TRBV12-3/TRBV12-4	-
TGTGCCAGCAGGGTTTCCGAAACACCCCTCCACTTT	CASRVSETPLHF	TRBJ1-6	many	TRBV6-1	-
TGTGCCAGCAGCAAAAGTGCGGGGAACACTGAAGCTTTCTTT	CASSKSAGNTEAFF	TRBJ1-1	many	TRBV7-3	-
TGCAGTGCTAGTATCCAGCACCAAGAGACCCAGTACTTC	CSASIQHQETQYF	TRBJ2-5	many	TRBV20-1	-
TGTGCCAGCAGTTTATCTTTCCAGGCCCAAGAGACCCAGTACTTC	CASSLSFQAQETQYF	TRBJ2-5	few	TRBV27	-
TGTGCCTGGAGTGTACGGGGGGGGGATGGCTACACCTTC	CAWSVRGGDGYTF	TRBJ1-2	few	TRBV30	-
TGTGCCACCAACATAGGCCTTTCGGGCACTGAAGCTTTCTTT	CATNIGLSGTEAFF	TRBJ1-1	many	TRBV2	-
TGCAGCGTTGAAAAGGGTCAGGGCCCAGACGAAGCTTTCTTT	CSVEKGQGPDEAFF	TRBJ1-1	-	TRBV29-1	-
TGCAGTGCTAGGGGGACGGGCCACACCGGGGAGCTGTTTTTT	CSARGTGHTGELFF	TRBJ2-2	many	TRBV20-1	-
TGCAGTGCTAGATCTCAGAAGCGGGTCACCTACGAGCAGTACTTC	CSARSQKRVTYEQYF	TRBJ2-7	-	TRBV20-1	-
TGCAGTGGAACACCACGCCCGGAGCAGTTCTTC	CSGTPRPEQFF	TRBJ2-1	many	TRBV20-1	-
TGTGCCAGCAGTGAGAGTTTAGCCAGGAAGGAGACCCAGTACTTC	CASSESLARKETQYF	TRBJ2-5	-	TRBV2	-
TGTGCCAGCAGTCGAGACCTCTCCTACGAGCAGTACTTC	CASSRDLSYEQYF	TRBJ2-7	-	TRBV2	-
TGTGCCAGCAGCGTAGAACAGGGTTACAATGAGCAGTTCTTC	CASSVEQGYNEQFF	TRBJ2-1	-	TRBV9	-
TGTGCCAGCAGCCTAATCTTAGTTAAGGACAGGGATATATGGTACTTC	CASSLILVKDRDIWYF	TRBJ2-4	-	TRBV7-2	TRBD1
TGTGCCAGCAGCAACGCGGGGTTCGACACTGAAGCTTTCTTT	CASSNAGFDTEAFF	TRBJ1-1	few	TRBV6-1	-
TGTGCCTGGAGTGTACTGGGGCGGGAGACCCAGTACTTC	CAWSVLGRETQYF	TRBJ2-5	many	TRBV30	-
TGTGCCAGCAGTTCGCCTTTTCCCCGACTAGCGGGAGGTCATTACGAGCAGTACTTC	CASSSPFPRLAGGHYEQYF	TRBJ2-7	many	TRBV28	TRBD2
TGTGCCAGCAGTTTCTACCAAGAGACCCAGTACTTC	CASSFYQETQYF	TRBJ2-5	many	TRBV28	-
TGTGCCAGCAGCTTCGGGACAGGGAATAATTCACCCCTCCACTTT	CASSFGTGNNSPLHF	TRBJ1-6	-	TRBV7-9	TRBD1
TGCGCCAGCAATCGGCTGAGACCGAACACCGGGGAGCTGTTTTTT	CASNRLRPNTGELFF	TRBJ2-2	many	TRBV5-1	-
TGTGCCAGTAGTCGGACAAAAGCTTTCTTT	CASSRTKAFF	TRBJ1-1	many	TRBV19	-
TGTGCCAGCAGCTTAACCTATAATTCACCCCTCCACTTT	CASSLTYNSPLHF	TRBJ1-6	many	TRBV7-3	-
TGTGCCAAGTCATTCGCAGGAGTCCACCCCTACGAGCAGTACTTC	CAKSFAGVHPYEQYF	TRBJ2-7	many	TRBV27	-
TGTGCCAGTAGTACCATACTAACCGGGACGAAGGCGAGGGGCTACACCTTC	CASSTILTGTKARGYTF	TRBJ1-2	-	TRBV19	-
TGTGCCAGCAGCAAGGCCGGGACTAGCGGGGGGGCCTCCTACAATGAGCAGTTCTTC	CASSKAGTSGGASYNEQFF	TRBJ2-1	many	TRBV11-1	TRBD2
TGTGCCAGCAGTCCCTGGACTAGCGGGATTATCACAGATACGCAGTATTTT	CASSPWTSGIITDTQYF	TRBJ2-3	many	TRBV28	TRBD2
TGCAGCGTTGTAGTCATGAGTGTGCAGTTCTTC	CSVVVMSVQFF	TRBJ2-1	many	TRBV29-1	-
TGTGCCAGCACTCCGTCGGGGGAGAATTCACCCCTCCACTTT	CASTPSGENSPLHF	TRBJ1-6	many	TRBV12-3/TRBV12-4	-
TGTGCCAGCAGCCGGGACCTGCGTGGCTACACCTTC	CASSRDLRGYTF	TRBJ1-2	few	TRBV9	-